These 29 T cell receptor beta chains came from one sample sequenced in a study of radiation and T cells in renal cell carcinoma. Specified time point: blood 2 weeks post-SBRT. Treatment reported: 15 Gy SBRT to primary tumor, nephrectomy 4 weeks later. The repertoire was sequenced with immunoSEQ multiplex PCR; TCRdb's copy has only in-frame clones and lacks some. This repertoire shows tens of thousands of clones, approximately 86% found once; its top ten account for 22%. The source was blood, collected from a patient whose treatment included radiotherapy and nephrectomy. These receptors were obtained from a woman between 50 and 59 years old with renal cell carcinoma.

The gene calls are TRBV11-3 and TRBJ2-5, with D maybe TRBD1 (7 bases). CDR3 length: 14 amino acids. Germline CDR1 is SGHNT and CDR2 is YENEEA. Trimming pared 5 bases from V and 0 bases from J, leaving 10 bases between. CDR3 DNA sequence: TGTGCCAGCAGCCGGGGGACAGACCAAGAGACCCAGTACTTC. Protein product: CASSRGTDQETQYF.

The chain links TRBV7-2 to TRBJ1-6; D is undetermined. The CDR3 spans 18 residues. The V and J ends lost 1 base and 2 bases respectively, with 15 bases between them. Germline V lookup: CDR1 SGHTA, CDR2 FQGNSA. CDR3 loop: CASSLVAGIRTYNSPLHF. CDR3 DNA sequence: TGTGCCAGCAGCTTAGTGGCGGGGATTAGGACCTATAATTCACCCCTCCACTTT. Drawing the rest from reference TRBV7-2 and TRBJ1-6, the complete variable domain is GAGVSQSPSNKVTEKGKDVELRCDPISGHTALYWYRQSLGQGLEFLIYFQGNSAPDKSGLPSDRFSAERTGGSVSTLTIQRTQQEDSAVYLCASSLVAGIRTYNSPLHFGNGTRLTVT.

The chain carries TRBV7-7 and TRBJ1-5; D call uncertain. This CDR3 comprises 17 residues. Germline CDR1 is SSHAT and CDR2 is FNYEAQ (reference sequence). Between the trimmed V and J ends, which lost 5 bases and 0 bases, there was a span of 17 bases. CDR3 region: CASSPIPEQSSNQPQHF. The CDR3 region has the DNA TGTGCCAGCAGCCCCATCCCCGAGCAAAGTAGCAATCAGCCCCAGCATTTT.

As DNA, the CDR3 is TGTGCCAGCAGTGAATATAAGGACTATGGCTACACCTTC. It translates to CASSEYKDYGYTF. The chain is built from TRBV6-1 and TRBJ1-2; D ambiguous. The CDR3 length is 13 residues. The V gene lost 2 bases and the J gene lost 3 bases, with 7 bases spanning the gap. Germline V gene sequence: CDR1 MNHNS, CDR2 SASEGT.

This clone appeared a single time. Written as DNA, the CDR3 is TGCGCCAGCAGCTGGTTCCCCGGGACTAGCGGGGGGAGCTACAATGAGCAGTTCTTC. It specifies CASSWFPGTSGGSYNEQFF. The J gene is TRBJ2-1, the V gene TRBV5-1; 15 nucleotides agree with TRBD2. This CDR3 is 19 amino acids long. The germline V gene encodes CDR1 SGHRS and CDR2 YFSETQ. Trimming removed 3 bases from V and 3 bases from J; junction bases left unmatched: 10.

The J gene is TRBJ1-1, the V gene TRBV5-1; 10 bases are shared with TRBD1. J lost 7 bases, V lost 2 bases, and 8 bases had no gene match. This CDR3 comprises 15 residues. Germline CDR1 is SGHRS and CDR2 is YFSETQ. CDR3 coding DNA: TGCGCCAGCAGCTTCCAGACAGGGGGCCGGGTTGAAGCTTTCTTT. Translating it yields CASSFQTGGRVEAFF.

V gene TRBV18 combines with J gene TRBJ1-5; D ambiguous. Germline V lookup: CDR1 KGHSH, CDR2 LQKENI. The V and J ends lost 4 bases and 5 bases respectively, with 9 bases between them. This CDR3 region has 13 residues. CDR3 coding DNA: TGTGCCAGCTCACTGGAGAGGGATCAGCCCCAGCATTTT. It encodes CASSLERDQPQHF.

This clone was recorded a few times. The rearrangement uses TRBV6-5 and TRBJ1-5, with D possibly TRBD1 on 5 matching bases. The CDR3 consists of 13 residues. The germline CDR1 and CDR2 sequences are MNHEY and SVGAGI. Trimming shortened V by 7 bases and J by 7 bases, and 14 bases separated the two germline ends. CDR3 sequence reads: CASTRSRGQPQHF. In nucleotides, the CDR3 is TGTGCCAGCACCCGGTCGCGGGGCCAGCCCCAGCATTTT.

V and J are TRBV11-2 and TRBJ2-5; 7 bases line up with TRBD2. V lost 5 bases and J lost 5; bases outside the gene matches: 14. Germline V gives CDR1 SGHAT, CDR2 FQNNGV. The CDR3 loop spans 16 amino acids. CDR3 DNA: TGTGCCAGCAGCCCAGTCCGTTCGCGGGAGATGGAGACCCAGTACTTC. Translation gives CASSPVRSREMETQYF.

The V and J genes are TRBV6-5 and TRBJ1-1; TRBD1 is a possible D gene (6 bases). The ends were cut back, 0 bases at V and 2 bases at J, with 10 bases in the middle. Germline V gene sequence: CDR1 MNHEY, CDR2 SVGAGI. CDR3 length: 15 amino acids. CDR3 nucleotide sequence: TGTGCCAGCAGTTACTCGGGGACAACCAACACTGAAGCTTTCTTT. It translates to CASSYSGTTNTEAFF.

The chain has TRBV29-1 and TRBJ2-7, with TRBD2 identical over 7 bases. V shed 4 bases and J 0 bases; nucleotides not matched to a gene: 6. This CDR3 contains 14 residues. The germline V gene encodes CDR1 SQVTM and CDR2 ANQGSEA. Written as DNA, the CDR3 is TGCAGCGTTGCAGGTGGGAGGGACTCCTACGAGCAGTACTTC. Its translation is CSVAGGRDSYEQYF.

The chain employs TRBV19 and TRBJ2-4; perhaps TRBD1 as D (6 bases). Germline CDR1 LNHDA, CDR2 SQIVND (reference sequence). V gave up 3 bases and J gave up 13 bases, with 10 bases separating them. The CDR3 runs 11 residues. CDR3 in amino acids: CASSMSDSQYF. The CDR3 DNA sequence: TGTGCCAGTAGTATGTCGGACAGCCAGTACTTC.

This chain links TRBV7-2 with TRBJ2-7; 12 nucleotides agree with TRBD2. The CDR3 covers 17 residues. V lost 5 bases to trimming and J lost 5 bases; unmatched junction nucleotides: 13. Germline V CDR1 and CDR2: SGHTA, FQGNSA. The CDR3 DNA follows: TGTGCCAGCAGCCCCGCTAGCGGGAGGGCCGTTAGCCACGAGCAGTACTTC. It yields the protein CASSPASGRAVSHEQYF.

This clone was detected many times. The rearrangement uses TRBV19 and TRBJ2-3, with 7 positions matching TRBD1. V was pared by 9 bases and J by 2 bases, with 8 bases of the junction left unmatched. CDR1 is LNHDA and CDR2 is SQIVND in the germline V gene (reference sequence). CDR3 size: 14 residues. The CDR3 coding sequence is TGTGCCAGCACCACAGGACAGGCCACAGATACGCAGTATTTT. This sequence encodes CASTTGQATDTQYF. The variable domain in full, completed from reference TRBV19 and TRBJ2-3, reads DGGITQSPKYLFRKEGQNVTLSCEQNLNHDAMYWYRQDPGQGLRLIYYSQIVNDFQKGDIAEGYSVSREKKESFPLTVTSAQKNPTAFYLCASTTGQATDTQYFGPGTRLTVL.

This clone was observed once. This sequence joins TRBV4-1 and TRBJ1-1; TRBD1 matches 9 bases. After removal of 8 bases from V and 1 base from J, the junction contained 8 bases not matched to a gene. CDR1 MGHRA and CDR2 YSYEKL come from the germline V gene. The CDR3 consists of 15 residues. The CDR3 bases are TGCGCCAGCCGTTGGGGACAGGGAAAGAACACTGAAGCTTTCTTT. Translating gives CASRWGQGKNTEAFF.

The rearrangement links TRBV2 to TRBJ1-5; no reliable D call. This CDR3 is built from 14 residues. V was pared by 3 bases and J by 0 bases, with 6 bases between. Germline V gives CDR1 SNHLY, CDR2 FYNNEI. The CDR3 loop reads CASSELVSNQPQHF. The CDR3 DNA is TGTGCCAGCAGTGAGCTGGTTAGCAATCAGCCCCAGCATTTT.

The CDR3, as DNA: TGTGCCAGCAGCTCCGCGGGAGGTTCAGATACGCAGTATTTT. This gives the protein CASSSAGGSDTQYF. The chain links TRBV7-9 to TRBJ2-3; the match to TRBD2 covers 8 bases. CDR1 is SEHNR and CDR2 is FQNEAQ in the germline V gene (reference sequence). V gave up 4 bases and J gave up 4 bases; unmatched junction bases: 4. The CDR3 contains 14 residues.

This clone has only one observation. This chain joins TRBV28 and TRBJ1-2; D not certain. Germline CDR1 reads MDHEN; CDR2 reads SYDVKM. Trimming removed 3 bases at V and 6 bases at J, with 17 bases between. The CDR3 has 15 residues. The CDR3 spells CASSFLTAYFHGYTF. CDR3 DNA sequence: TGTGCCAGCAGTTTTCTGACCGCATACTTTCATGGCTACACCTTC.

This clone was picked up a small number of times. The chain combines TRBV9 with TRBJ2-3; a possible D gene is TRBD1 (6 bases). The CDR3 covers 15 residues. Germline V CDR1 and CDR2: SGDLS, YYNGEE. With 0 bases removed from V and 2 bases from J, the gap between germline ends came to 10 bases. Here the CDR3 reads CASSVGRTDTDTQYF. The CDR3 coding sequence is TGTGCCAGCAGCGTAGGCAGGACAGACACAGATACGCAGTATTTT.

The chain is built from TRBV2 and TRBJ2-3, with 9 nucleotides matching TRBD2. The CDR3 extends over 14 amino acids. From germline, CDR1 is SNHLY and CDR2 FYNNEI. The CDR3 DNA reads as TGTGCTGCACGGCGGGGGGGACTCACAGATACGCAGTATTTT. Translation: CAARRGGLTDTQYF.

The count of this clone is one. The chain carries TRBV11-2 and TRBJ2-3, with D possibly called TRBD1 or TRBD2 (6 bases each). This CDR3 region has 13 residues. The V end was cut by 3 bases, the J end by 5 bases, with 9 bases between. Per the germline V gene, CDR1 is SGHAT and CDR2 is FQNNGV. CDR3 region: CASSFGGEDTQYF. DNA of the CDR3: TGTGCCAGCAGCTTCGGGGGCGAAGATACGCAGTATTTT.

This clone showed up just once. The chain uses TRBV2 and TRBJ2-1; D is tentatively TRBD1 or TRBD2 (6 bases each). The CDR3 covers 11 residues. CDR1 and CDR2 from the germline V gene are SNHLY and FYNNEI. V lost 6 bases to trimming and J lost 9 bases, with 9 bases between them. In DNA, the CDR3 is TGTGCCAGCAGGGAGGGGGGTGAGCAGTTCTTC. Its protein is CASREGGEQFF.

Details on this clone: The junction departs from germline at one end; a sequencing error may be responsible. The chain couples TRBV19 to TRBJ2-5; 12 nucleotides agree with TRBD1. This CDR3 contains 16 residues. Germline V gives CDR1 LNHDA, CDR2 SQIVND (reference sequence). This CDR3 is CASSTGTGGEGETQYF. CDR3 DNA: TGTGCCAGCAGTACCGGGACAGGGGGCGAGGGAGAGACCCAGTACTTC.

The chain joins TRBV6-6 to TRBJ1-5; possible D gene TRBD1, 5 bases. Germline CDR1 reads MNHNY; CDR2 reads SVGAGI (reference sequence). The CDR3 is made up of 13 amino acids. V dropped 6 bases and J dropped 5 bases, with 11 bases sitting between them. The CDR3 is CASRVTAYQPQHF. CDR3 sequence (DNA): TGTGCCAGCAGGGTGACAGCCTATCAGCCCCAGCATTTT.

CDR3 in amino acids: CASSWSGRGTGELFF. The CDR3 DNA follows: TGTGCCAGCAGTTGGTCGGGCAGGGGGACCGGGGAGCTGTTTTTT. The chain is built from TRBV7-9 and TRBJ2-2, with 7 bases that match TRBD1. Germline loops: CDR1 SEHNR, CDR2 FQNEAQ (reference sequence). The CDR3 length is 15 residues. J lost 5 bases, V lost 6 bases, and 9 bases had no gene match.

This sequence joins TRBV7-9 and TRBJ1-1, with D hard to call. CDR1 is SEHNR and CDR2 is FQNEAQ in the germline V gene (reference sequence). The CDR3 has 13 residues. V was shortened by 5 bases and J by 4 bases, with 11 bases between the two germline ends. The CDR3 loop is CASSPRYGTEAFF. The CDR3 nucleotides read TGTGCCAGCAGCCCCCGGTATGGCACTGAAGCTTTCTTT.

The chain employs TRBV7-2 and TRBJ1-1; TRBD1 aligns across 7 bases. V shed 4 bases, J shed 0 bases, and the junction held 5 bases outside the gene matches. Looked up from germline, CDR1 is SGHTA and CDR2 is FQGNSA. The CDR3 runs 15 residues. CDR3 in DNA: TGTGCCAGCAGCTGGCAGGGGGGGATGAACACTGAAGCTTTCTTT. It translates to CASSWQGGMNTEAFF. The whole variable domain, filled in from reference TRBV7-2 and TRBJ1-1, reads GAGVSQSPSNKVTEKGKDVELRCDPISGHTALYWYRQSLGQGLEFLIYFQGNSAPDKSGLPSDRFSAERTGGSVSTLTIQRTQQEDSAVYLCASSWQGGMNTEAFFGQGTRLTVV.

V and J are TRBV6-6 and TRBJ2-3; tentatively, D is TRBD2 (6 bases). V was clipped by 6 bases and J by 4 bases, with 8 bases between them. Per germline, CDR1 MNHNY and CDR2 SVGAGI (reference sequence). This CDR3 contains 12 residues. Written as DNA, the CDR3 is TGTGCCAGCAGCCCGGGAGCAGATACGCAGTATTTT. Amino acid sequence: CASSPGADTQYF.

The chain carries TRBV5-1 and TRBJ1-3; 11 bases fit TRBD1. Losses at the gene ends were 4 bases for V and 4 bases for J; bases not matched to a gene: 4. The CDR3 has 15 residues. CDR1 SGHRS and CDR2 YFSETQ come from the germline V gene. The CDR3 DNA is TGCGCCAGCAGCGGACAGGGGGCGAGGGGAAACACCATATATTTT. Translated: CASSGQGARGNTIYF.